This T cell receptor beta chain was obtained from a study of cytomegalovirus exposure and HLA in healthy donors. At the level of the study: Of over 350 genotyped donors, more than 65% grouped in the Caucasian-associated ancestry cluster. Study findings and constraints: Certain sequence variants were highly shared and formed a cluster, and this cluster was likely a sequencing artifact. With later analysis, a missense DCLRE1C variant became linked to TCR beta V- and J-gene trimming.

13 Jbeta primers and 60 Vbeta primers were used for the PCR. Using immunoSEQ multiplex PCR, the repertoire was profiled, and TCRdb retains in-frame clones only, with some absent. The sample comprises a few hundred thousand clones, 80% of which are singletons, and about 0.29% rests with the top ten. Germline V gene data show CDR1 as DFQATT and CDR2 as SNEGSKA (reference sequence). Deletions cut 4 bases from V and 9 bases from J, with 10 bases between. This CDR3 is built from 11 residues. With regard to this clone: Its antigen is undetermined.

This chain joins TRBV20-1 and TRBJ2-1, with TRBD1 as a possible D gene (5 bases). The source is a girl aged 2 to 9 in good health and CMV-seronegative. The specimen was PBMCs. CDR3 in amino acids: CSAKRTLEQFF. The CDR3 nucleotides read TGCAGTGCTAAAAGGACACTTGAGCAGTTCTTC.